This T cell receptor (beta chain) emerged from a study of T cells expressing NK-cell markers. Beta-chain TCR cDNA was generated via 5'RACE template switching with UMIs. TCRdb reprocessed the 5' RACE reads, with one entry per CDR3 protein and no DNA. This sample contains almost 450,000 distinct CDR3 sequences. The sequenced material came from blood T cells: a sorted CD56 or NKG2C T cell subset, CD4+ or CD8+ T cells, or bulk PBMC T cells (not recorded which). This clonotype was sampled from a woman between 18 and 70 years old in good health.

The CDR3 loop is CASRVGYRVITGELFF. This chain uses TRBV7-2 with TRBJ2-2; TCRdb indicates TRBD1, and absent DNA this call remains unverified. Germline CDR1 is SGHTA and CDR2 is FQGNSA. The CDR3 is 16 residues long.